Listed below are T cell receptor beta chains from one sample, sequenced in a study of cytomegalovirus exposure and HLA in healthy donors. Data came from immunoSEQ multiplex PCR; TCRdb stores just in-frame clones and leaves some out. The repertoire holds about 120,000 clones, with 17% as singletons. Specimen: PBMCs. These receptors came from a female donor in good health and CMV-seropositive. The conserved cysteine and the conserved F or W are not part of the CDR3 here. Fields, in order: V gene, J gene, clone size, CDR3 protein. Some rows have no size entry. The others give once, few or many, or a class for an expanded clone.

V gene: TRBV7-2; J gene: TRBJ2-7; clone size: NA; CDR3 protein: ASSSFSYEQY
V gene: TRBV5-6; J gene: TRBJ1-5; clone size: NA; CDR3 protein: ASSSDLLQPQH
V gene: TRBV19; J gene: TRBJ1-2; clone size: few; CDR3 protein: ASRIAGTNYGYT
V gene: TRBV30; J gene: TRBJ2-7; clone size: NA; CDR3 protein: AWSVGAGDGEQY
V gene: TRBV18; J gene: TRBJ2-5; clone size: NA; CDR3 protein: ASSPERETQY
V gene: TRBV2; J gene: TRBJ1-1; clone size: few; CDR3 protein: ASSEHKLNTEAF
V gene: TRBV5-6; J gene: TRBJ2-1; clone size: NA; CDR3 protein: ASSGLADYNEQF
V gene: TRBV4-1; J gene: TRBJ2-1; clone size: few; CDR3 protein: ASRAGLAGDNEQF
V gene: TRBV4-2; J gene: TRBJ2-3; clone size: few; CDR3 protein: ASSQGQTRTDTQY
V gene: TRBV29-1; J gene: TRBJ1-2; clone size: NA; CDR3 protein: SVEDKGASGYGYT
V gene: TRBV5-1; J gene: TRBJ1-1; clone size: NA; CDR3 protein: ASSSSGTGRSTEAF
V gene: TRBV7-2; J gene: TRBJ2-5; clone size: NA; CDR3 protein: ASSFRGSEETQY
V gene: TRBV5-4; J gene: TRBJ2-1; clone size: few; CDR3 protein: ASSLKGAYKGHEQF